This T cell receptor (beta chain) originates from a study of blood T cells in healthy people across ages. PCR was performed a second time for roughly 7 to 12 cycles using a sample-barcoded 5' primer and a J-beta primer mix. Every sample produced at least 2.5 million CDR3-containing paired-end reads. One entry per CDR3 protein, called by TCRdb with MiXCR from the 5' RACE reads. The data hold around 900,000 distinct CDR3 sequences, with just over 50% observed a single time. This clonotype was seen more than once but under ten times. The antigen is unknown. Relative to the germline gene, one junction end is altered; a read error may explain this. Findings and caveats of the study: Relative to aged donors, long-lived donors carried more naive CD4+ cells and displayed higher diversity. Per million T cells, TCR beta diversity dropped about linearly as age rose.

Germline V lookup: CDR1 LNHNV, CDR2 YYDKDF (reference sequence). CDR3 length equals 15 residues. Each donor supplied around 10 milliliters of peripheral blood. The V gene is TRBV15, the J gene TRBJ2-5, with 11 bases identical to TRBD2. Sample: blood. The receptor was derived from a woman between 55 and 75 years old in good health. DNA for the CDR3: TGTGCCACCAGCCGAGAGACTAGCGGGAATTTTGAGCAGTACTTC. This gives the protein CATSRETSGNFEQYF.